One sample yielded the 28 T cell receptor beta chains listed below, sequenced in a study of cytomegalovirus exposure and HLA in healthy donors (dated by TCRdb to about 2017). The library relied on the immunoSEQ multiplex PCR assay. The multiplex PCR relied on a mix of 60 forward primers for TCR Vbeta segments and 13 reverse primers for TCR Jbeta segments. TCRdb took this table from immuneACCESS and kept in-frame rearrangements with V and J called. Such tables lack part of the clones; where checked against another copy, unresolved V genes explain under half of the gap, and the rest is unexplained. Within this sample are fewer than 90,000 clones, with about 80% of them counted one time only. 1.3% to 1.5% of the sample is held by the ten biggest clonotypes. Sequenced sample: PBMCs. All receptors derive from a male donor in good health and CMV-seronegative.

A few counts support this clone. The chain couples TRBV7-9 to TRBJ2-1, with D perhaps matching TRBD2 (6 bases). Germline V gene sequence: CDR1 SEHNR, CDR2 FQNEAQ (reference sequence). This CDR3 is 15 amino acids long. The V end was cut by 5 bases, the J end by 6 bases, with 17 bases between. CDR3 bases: TGTGCCAGCAGCGACTTTGGGACTGAGGTCAATGAGCAGTTCTTC. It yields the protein CASSDFGTEVNEQFF.

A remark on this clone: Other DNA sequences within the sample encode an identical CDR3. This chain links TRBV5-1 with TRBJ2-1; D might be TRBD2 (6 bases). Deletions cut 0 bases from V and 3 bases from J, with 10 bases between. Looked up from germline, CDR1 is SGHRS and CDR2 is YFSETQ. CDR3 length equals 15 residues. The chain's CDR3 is CASSLDATSYNEQFF. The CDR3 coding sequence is TGCGCCAGCAGCTTGGATGCGACTAGCTACAATGAGCAGTTCTTC.

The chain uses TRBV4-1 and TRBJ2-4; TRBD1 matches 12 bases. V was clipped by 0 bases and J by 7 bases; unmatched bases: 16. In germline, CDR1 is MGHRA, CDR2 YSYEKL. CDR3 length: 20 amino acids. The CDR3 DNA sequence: TGCGCCAGCAGCCAAGAATGGGTCGGGACAGGGGGCGCGGGTTATAACATTCAGTACTTC. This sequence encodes CASSQEWVGTGGAGYNIQYF.

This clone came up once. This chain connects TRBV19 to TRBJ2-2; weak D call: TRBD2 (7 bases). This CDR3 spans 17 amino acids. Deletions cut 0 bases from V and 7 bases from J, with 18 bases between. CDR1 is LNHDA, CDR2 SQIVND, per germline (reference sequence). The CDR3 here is CASSIDLLGGLGGELFF. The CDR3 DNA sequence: TGTGCCAGTAGTATAGATCTATTGGGGGGGCTCGGCGGGGAGCTGTTTTTT.

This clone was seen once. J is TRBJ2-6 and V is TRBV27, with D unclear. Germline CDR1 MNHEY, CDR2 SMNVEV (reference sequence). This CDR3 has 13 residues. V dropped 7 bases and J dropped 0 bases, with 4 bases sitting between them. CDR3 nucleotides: TGTGCCAGCACCAACTCTGGGGCCAACGTCCTGACTTTC. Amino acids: CASTNSGANVLTF.

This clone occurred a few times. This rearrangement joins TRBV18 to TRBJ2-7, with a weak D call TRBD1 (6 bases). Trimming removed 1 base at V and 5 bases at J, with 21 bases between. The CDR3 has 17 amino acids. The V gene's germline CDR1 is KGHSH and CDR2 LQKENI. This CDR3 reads CASSPLAPGTIQNEQYF. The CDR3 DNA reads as TGTGCCAGCTCACCACTCGCCCCAGGGACAATTCAAAACGAGCAGTACTTC.

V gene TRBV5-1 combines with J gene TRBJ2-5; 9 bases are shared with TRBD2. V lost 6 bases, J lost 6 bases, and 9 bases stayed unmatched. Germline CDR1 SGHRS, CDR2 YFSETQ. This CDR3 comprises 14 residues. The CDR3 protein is CASTTSSGKQTQYF. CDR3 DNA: TGCGCCAGCACGACCTCTAGCGGGAAGCAGACCCAGTACTTC.

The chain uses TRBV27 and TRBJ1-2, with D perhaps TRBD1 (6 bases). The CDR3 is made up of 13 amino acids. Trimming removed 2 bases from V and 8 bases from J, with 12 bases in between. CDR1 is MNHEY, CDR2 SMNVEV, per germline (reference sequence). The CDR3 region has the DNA TGTGCCAGCAGTTTAACAGGGATGGGGGGCTACACCTTC. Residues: CASSLTGMGGYTF.

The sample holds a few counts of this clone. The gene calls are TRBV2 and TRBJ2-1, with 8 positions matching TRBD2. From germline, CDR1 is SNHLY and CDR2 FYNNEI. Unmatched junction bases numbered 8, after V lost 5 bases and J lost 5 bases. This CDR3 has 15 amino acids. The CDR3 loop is CASSTSGAEHNEQFF. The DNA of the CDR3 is TGTGCCAGCAGTACTAGCGGCGCGGAACACAATGAGCAGTTCTTC.

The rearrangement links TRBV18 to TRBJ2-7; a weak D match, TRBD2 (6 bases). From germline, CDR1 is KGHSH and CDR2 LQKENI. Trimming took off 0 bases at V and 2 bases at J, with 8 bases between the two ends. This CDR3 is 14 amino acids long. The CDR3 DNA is TGTGCCAGCTCACCACCGACTAGTCCCTACGAGCAGTACTTC. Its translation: CASSPPTSPYEQYF.

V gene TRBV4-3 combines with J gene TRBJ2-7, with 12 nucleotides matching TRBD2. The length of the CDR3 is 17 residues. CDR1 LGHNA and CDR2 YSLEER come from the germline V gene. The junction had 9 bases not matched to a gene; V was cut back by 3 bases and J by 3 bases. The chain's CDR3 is CASSHRLAGELVYEQYF. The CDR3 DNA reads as TGCGCCAGCAGCCACCGACTAGCGGGAGAGTTGGTCTACGAGCAGTACTTC.

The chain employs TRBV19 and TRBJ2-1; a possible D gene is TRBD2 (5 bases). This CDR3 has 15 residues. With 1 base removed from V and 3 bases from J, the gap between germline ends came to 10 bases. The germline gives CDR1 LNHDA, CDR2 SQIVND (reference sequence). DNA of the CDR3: TGTGCCAGTAGTATAGCGGGGAACAGCTACAATGAGCAGTTCTTC. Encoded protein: CASSIAGNSYNEQFF.

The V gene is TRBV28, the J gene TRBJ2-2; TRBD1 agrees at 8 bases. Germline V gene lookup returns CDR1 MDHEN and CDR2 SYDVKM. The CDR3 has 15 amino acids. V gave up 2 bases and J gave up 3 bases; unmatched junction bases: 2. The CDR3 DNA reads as TGTGCCAGCAGTTTAACAGGGGGACACACCGGGGAGCTGTTTTTT. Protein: CASSLTGGHTGELFF.

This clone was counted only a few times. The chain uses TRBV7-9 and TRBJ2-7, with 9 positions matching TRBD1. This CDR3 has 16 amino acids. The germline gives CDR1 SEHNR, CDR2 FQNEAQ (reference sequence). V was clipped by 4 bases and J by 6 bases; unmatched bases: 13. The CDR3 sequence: CASSSEPGQGPLEQYF. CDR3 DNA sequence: TGTGCCAGCAGCTCCGAACCGGGACAGGGACCTCTCGAGCAGTACTTC.

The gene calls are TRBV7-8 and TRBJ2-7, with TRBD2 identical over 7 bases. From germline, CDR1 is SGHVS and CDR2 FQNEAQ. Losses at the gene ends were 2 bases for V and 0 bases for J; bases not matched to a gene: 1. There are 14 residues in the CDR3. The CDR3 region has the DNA TGTGCCAGCAGCTTAAGCGGGGCCTCCTACGAGCAGTACTTC. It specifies CASSLSGASYEQYF. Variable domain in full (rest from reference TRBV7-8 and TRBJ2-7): GAGVSQSPRYKVAKRGQDVALRCDPISGHVSLFWYQQALGQGPEFLTYFQNEAQLDKSGLPSDRFFAERPEGSVSTLKIQRTQQEDSAVYLCASSLSGASYEQYFGPGTRLTVT.

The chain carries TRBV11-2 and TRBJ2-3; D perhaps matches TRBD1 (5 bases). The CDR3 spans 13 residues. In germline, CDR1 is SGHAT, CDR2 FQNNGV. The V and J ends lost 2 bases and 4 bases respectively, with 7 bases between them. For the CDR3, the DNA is TGTGCCAGCAGCTTACAGGGCTCAGATACGCAGTATTTT. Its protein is CASSLQGSDTQYF.

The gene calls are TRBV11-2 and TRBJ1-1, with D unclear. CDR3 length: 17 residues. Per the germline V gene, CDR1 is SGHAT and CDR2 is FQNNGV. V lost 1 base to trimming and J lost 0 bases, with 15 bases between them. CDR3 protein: CASSLAPPGAMNTEAFF. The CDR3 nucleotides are TGTGCCAGCAGCTTAGCCCCTCCGGGAGCGATGAACACTGAAGCTTTCTTT.

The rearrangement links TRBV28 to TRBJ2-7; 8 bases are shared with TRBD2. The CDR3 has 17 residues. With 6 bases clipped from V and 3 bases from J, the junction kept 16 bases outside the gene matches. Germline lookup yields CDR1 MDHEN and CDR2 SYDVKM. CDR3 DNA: TGTGCCAGCAGCCTCGGTGCGGGGGGCGAGGTCGTCTACGAGCAGTACTTC. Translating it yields CASSLGAGGEVVYEQYF.

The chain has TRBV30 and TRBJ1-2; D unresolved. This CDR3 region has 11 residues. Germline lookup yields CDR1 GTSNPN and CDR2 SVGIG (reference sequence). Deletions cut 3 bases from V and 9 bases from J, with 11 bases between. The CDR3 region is CAWRGRRSYTF. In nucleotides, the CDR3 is TGTGCCTGGAGGGGCAGGCGAAGCTACACCTTC.

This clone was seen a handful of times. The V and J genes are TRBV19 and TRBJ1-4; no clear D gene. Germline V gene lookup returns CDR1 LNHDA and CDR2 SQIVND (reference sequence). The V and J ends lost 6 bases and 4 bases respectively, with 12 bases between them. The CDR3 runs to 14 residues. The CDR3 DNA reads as TGTGCCAGTAGATTTTCCGAGTATAATGAAAAACTGTTTTTT. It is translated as CASRFSEYNEKLFF.

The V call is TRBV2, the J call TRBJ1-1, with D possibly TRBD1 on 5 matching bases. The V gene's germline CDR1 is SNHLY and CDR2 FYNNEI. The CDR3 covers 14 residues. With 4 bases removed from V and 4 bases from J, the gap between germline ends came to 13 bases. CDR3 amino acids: CASSVAQRGTEAFF. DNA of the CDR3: TGTGCCAGCAGTGTGGCCCAAAGGGGCACTGAAGCTTTCTTT.

The CDR3 is CASGPGGLPTDTQYF. DNA for the CDR3: TGTGCCAGCGGACCGGGAGGGTTGCCCACAGATACGCAGTATTTT. This chain joins TRBV2 and TRBJ2-3; 8 bases match TRBD2. Germline V lookup: CDR1 SNHLY, CDR2 FYNNEI. V lost 8 bases and J lost 2; bases outside the gene matches: 9. The CDR3 has 15 residues.

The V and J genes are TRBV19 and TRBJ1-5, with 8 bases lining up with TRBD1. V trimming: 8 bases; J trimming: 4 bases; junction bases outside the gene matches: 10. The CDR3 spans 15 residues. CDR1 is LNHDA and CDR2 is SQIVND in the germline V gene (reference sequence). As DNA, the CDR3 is TGTGCCAGTCAATCCGGGACAGGACCTAATCAGCCCCAGCATTTT. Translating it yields CASQSGTGPNQPQHF.

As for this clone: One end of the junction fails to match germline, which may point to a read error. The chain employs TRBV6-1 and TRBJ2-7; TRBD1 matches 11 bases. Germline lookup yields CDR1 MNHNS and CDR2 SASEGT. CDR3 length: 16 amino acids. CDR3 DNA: TGTGCCATCAGTGAGTCAGGGACAGGGGGCTCCTACGAGCAGTACTTC. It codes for CAISESGTGGSYEQYF.

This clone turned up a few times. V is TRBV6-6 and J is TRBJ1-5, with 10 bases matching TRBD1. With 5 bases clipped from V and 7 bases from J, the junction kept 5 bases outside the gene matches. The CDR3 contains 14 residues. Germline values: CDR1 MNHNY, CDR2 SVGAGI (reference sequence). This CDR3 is CASSQTGGWQPQHF. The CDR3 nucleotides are TGTGCCAGCAGTCAGACAGGGGGCTGGCAGCCCCAGCATTTT.

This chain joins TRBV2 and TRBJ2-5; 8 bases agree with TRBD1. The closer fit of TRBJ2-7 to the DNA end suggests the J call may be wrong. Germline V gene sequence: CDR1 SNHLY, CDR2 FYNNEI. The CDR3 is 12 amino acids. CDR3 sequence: CASTGQGHEQYF. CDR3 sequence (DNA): TGTGCCAGCACTGGACAGGGCCACGAGCAGTACTTC.

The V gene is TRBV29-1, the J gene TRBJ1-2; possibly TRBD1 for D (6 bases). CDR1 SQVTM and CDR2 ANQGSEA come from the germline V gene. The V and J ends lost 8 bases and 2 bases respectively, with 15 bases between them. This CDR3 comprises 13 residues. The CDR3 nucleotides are TGCAGCCCGGAGGACAGACCCAACTATGGCTACACCTTC. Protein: CSPEDRPNYGYTF.

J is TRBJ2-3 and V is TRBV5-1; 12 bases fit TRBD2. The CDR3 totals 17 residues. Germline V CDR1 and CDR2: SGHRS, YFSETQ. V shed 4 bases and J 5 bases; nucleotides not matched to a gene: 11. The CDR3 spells CASSLDPLAGGVDTQYF. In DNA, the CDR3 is TGCGCCAGCAGCCTGGACCCACTAGCGGGAGGTGTAGATACGCAGTATTTT.